The T cell receptor beta chain under discussion was sequenced for a study of CD4+ T cells in melanoma. The study, taken as a whole, reports: Neoantigen-specific CD4+ T cells in melanoma reportedly had diverse differentiation states. A reported correlation linked neoantigen-specific CD4+ T cells to CD8+, macrophage and B cell function.

Concerning this clone itself: Its antigen is not identified.

The method was immunoSEQ multiplex PCR; TCRdb's version includes in-frame clones alone and lacks a portion of them. The table lists 11,000 or so clones, about 72% of them singletons, with 9.5% in the top ten. Germline V CDR1 and CDR2: SNHLY, FYNNEI. V was cut by 4 bases and J by 9 bases, with 10 bases left in between. CDR3 length: 13 residues. The rearrangement uses TRBV2 and TRBJ1-6; maybe TRBD1 (5 bases). This TCR was sampled from a human donor with melanoma. The sample consisted of cells from a culture (not recorded whether cultured in vitro). CDR3 in DNA: TGTGCCAGCAGTGCGGCAGGGCCTTCACCCCTCCACTTT. This sequence encodes CASSAAGPSPLHF.